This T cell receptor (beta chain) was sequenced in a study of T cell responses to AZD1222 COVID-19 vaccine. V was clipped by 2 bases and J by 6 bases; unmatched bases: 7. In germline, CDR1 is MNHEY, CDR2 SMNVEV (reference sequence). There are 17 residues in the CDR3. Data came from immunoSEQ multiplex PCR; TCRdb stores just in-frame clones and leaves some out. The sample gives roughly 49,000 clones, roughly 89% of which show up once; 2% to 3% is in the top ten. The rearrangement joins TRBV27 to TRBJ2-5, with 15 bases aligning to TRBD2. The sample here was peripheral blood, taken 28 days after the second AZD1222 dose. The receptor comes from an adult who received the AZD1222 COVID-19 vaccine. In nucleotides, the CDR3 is TGTGCCAGCAGTTTAGGACTAGCGGGAGGGCCGGGGAAGACCCAGTACTTC. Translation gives CASSLGLAGGPGKTQYF.